This T cell receptor (beta chain) was recorded in a study of spatial heterogeneity in lung cancer. Each CDR3 protein gets one entry after TCRdb re-called the 5' RACE reads with MiXCR. The sample carries about 100,000 distinct CDR3 sequences, 3.5% to 5% recorded once. Study-wide findings and caveats: The number of expanded tumor alpha and beta chains correlated with mutation number.

This clonotype was seen many times. The antigen remains undetermined. V was pared by 5 bases and J by 8 bases, with 12 bases between. Per the germline V gene, CDR1 is MNHEY and CDR2 is SVGAGI. The CDR3 has 12 amino acids. The time point was: sample taken at primary tumor resection. The V call is TRBV6-5, the J call TRBJ1-1; D gene ambiguous. The source was lung tumor tissue, collected at surgery. The TCR was taken from a male donor with early-stage non-small cell lung cancer. CDR3 residues: CASSRTLGEAFF. Here the CDR3 DNA reads TGTGCCAGCAGTAGGACCCTGGGGGAAGCTTTCTTT.